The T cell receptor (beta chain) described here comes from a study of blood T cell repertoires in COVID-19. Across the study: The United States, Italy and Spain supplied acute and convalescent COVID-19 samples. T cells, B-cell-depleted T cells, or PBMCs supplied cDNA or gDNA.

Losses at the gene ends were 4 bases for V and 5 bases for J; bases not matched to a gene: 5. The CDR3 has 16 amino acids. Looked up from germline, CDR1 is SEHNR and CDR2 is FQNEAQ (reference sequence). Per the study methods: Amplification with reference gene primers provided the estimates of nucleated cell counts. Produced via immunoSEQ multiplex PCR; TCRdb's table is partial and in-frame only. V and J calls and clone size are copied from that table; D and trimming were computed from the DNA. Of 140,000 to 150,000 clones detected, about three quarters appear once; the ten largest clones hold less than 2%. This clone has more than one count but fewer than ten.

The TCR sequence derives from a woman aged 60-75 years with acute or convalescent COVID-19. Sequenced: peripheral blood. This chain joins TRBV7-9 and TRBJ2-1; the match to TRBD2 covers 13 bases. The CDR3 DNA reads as TGTGCCAGCAGCTCGACTAGCGGGAGGACCAACAATGAGCAGTTCTTC. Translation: CASSSTSGRTNNEQFF.